The 6 T cell receptor beta chains given below trace back to one sample, sequenced in a study of T cell repertoires in cytomegalovirus infection. The antigens of these receptors remain unknown. TCRdb ran MiXCR on the reads and lists one entry per CDR3 protein. The sample holds 30,000 to 40,000 distinct CDR3 sequences, 52% seen once. The input for sequencing was CD8+ T cells from cultured PBMCs, taken from culture after CMV antigen stimulation. The receptors originated from a human donor in good health (CMV status not recorded). Some clones in this sample may be carry-over from other donors' samples.

V is TRBV7-3 and J is TRBJ2-2; D might be TRBD2 (6 bases). Germline loops: CDR1 SGHTA, CDR2 FQGTGA. Trimming left V 3 bases short and J 5 bases short, with 16 bases between. This CDR3 comprises 16 residues. The CDR3 DNA reads TGTGCCAGCAGCTTCTCCCCCGGGGGAAGGACCGGGGAGCTGTTTTTT. Translated, it gives CASSFSPGGRTGELFF.

This clonotype was recorded many times. The V gene is TRBV28, the J gene TRBJ2-5; D may correspond to TRBD1 or TRBD2 (5 bases each). The ends were cut back, 3 bases at V and 5 bases at J, with 13 bases in the middle. The CDR3 has 14 amino acids. Germline loops: CDR1 MDHEN, CDR2 SYDVKM. CDR3 DNA: TGTGCCAGCAGTTTCGCAGGGACGGGGGAGACCCAGTACTTC. This sequence encodes CASSFAGTGETQYF.

The rearrangement links TRBV6-8 to TRBJ2-1; 8 bases fit TRBD1. V shed 4 bases, J shed 5 bases, and the junction held 7 bases outside the gene matches. This CDR3 is built from 15 residues. CDR1 is MNHGY, CDR2 SAAAGT, per germline. This CDR3 reads CASSLFRTGNNEQFF. The DNA for the CDR3 is TGTGCCAGCAGTTTATTCAGGACAGGGAACAATGAGCAGTTCTTC.

This clonotype was observed many times. The V call is TRBV4-1, the J call TRBJ2-3; D gene unclear. Per the germline V gene, CDR1 is MGHRA and CDR2 is YSYEKL. V gave up 2 bases and J gave up 2 bases, with 8 bases separating them. The CDR3 is 14 residues long. The CDR3 is CASSQTIFTDTQYF. Written as DNA, the CDR3 is TGCGCCAGCAGCCAAACGATATTCACAGATACGCAGTATTTT.

V usage is TRBV7-8 and J usage is TRBJ2-1, with TRBD2 matching over 14 bases. V was clipped by 1 base and J by 0 bases; unmatched bases: 20. The germline V gene encodes CDR1 SGHVS and CDR2 FQNEAQ. The CDR3 consists of 24 residues. CDR3 nucleotide sequence: TGTGCCAGCAGCTTAGTACCGGGACAGAACTCCGGGACTAGCGGGAGTAGCTCCTACAATGAGCAGTTCTTC. This codes for CASSLVPGQNSGTSGSSSYNEQFF.

The J gene is TRBJ2-1, the V gene TRBV7-3; TRBD1 might be the D (6 bases). V lost 4 bases, J lost 4 bases, and 11 bases lay in between. CDR1 is SGHTA and CDR2 is FQGTGA in the germline V gene. The CDR3 is 14 residues long. CDR3 DNA: TGTGCCAGCAGCTCACAGGGTCGATACAATGAGCAGTTCTTC. Translating gives CASSSQGRYNEQFF.